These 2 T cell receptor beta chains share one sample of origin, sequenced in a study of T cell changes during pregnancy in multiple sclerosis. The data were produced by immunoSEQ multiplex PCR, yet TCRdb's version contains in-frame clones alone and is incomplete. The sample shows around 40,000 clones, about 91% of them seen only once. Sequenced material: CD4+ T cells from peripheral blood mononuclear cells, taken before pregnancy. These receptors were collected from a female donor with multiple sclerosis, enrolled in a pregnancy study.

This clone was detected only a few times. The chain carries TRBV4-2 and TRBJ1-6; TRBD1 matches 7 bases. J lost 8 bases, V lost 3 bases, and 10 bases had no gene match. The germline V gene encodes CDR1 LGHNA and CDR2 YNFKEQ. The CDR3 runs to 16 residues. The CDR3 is CASSQPGQLPYSPLHF. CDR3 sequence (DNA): TGTGCCAGCAGCCAGCCGGGACAGCTCCCTTATTCACCCCTCCACTTT.

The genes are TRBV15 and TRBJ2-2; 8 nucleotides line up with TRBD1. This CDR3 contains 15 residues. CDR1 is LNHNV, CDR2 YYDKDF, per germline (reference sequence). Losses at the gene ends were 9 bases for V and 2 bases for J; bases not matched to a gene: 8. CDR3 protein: CATQQGGANTGELFF. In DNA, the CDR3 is TGTGCCACTCAACAGGGGGGAGCTAACACCGGGGAGCTGTTTTTT. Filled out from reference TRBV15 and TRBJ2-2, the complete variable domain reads DAMVIQNPRYQVTQFGKPVTLSCSQTLNHNVMYWYQQKSSQAPKLLFHYYDKDFNNEADTPDNFQSRRPNTSFCFLDIRSPGLGDTAMYLCATQQGGANTGELFFGEGSRLTVL.